This TCR beta chain was captured in a study of T cell responses to AZD1222 COVID-19 vaccine. Findings of the study overall: The donors showed a predominance of white British ancestry and of females, with possible underestimation of clonal diversity.

This clone was recorded once. Its cognate antigen is unknown. Sequencing was performed with immunoSEQ multiplex PCR; in TCRdb, only in-frame clones are kept and a portion is missing. Of 170,000 or so clones in the sample, 87% were seen once. V lost 0 bases, J lost 5 bases, and 7 bases stayed unmatched. The CDR3 runs to 16 residues. Germline CDR1 is SGHRS and CDR2 is YFSETQ. The TCR comes from an adult in good health. The sample was peripheral blood, taken on day 0 of AZD1222 vaccination. V and J are TRBV5-1 and TRBJ1-1, with TRBD1 matching over 10 bases. The CDR3 coding sequence is TGCGCCAGCAGCTTGGAGGGACAGGGGACGGGAACTGAAGCTTTCTTT. This encodes CASSLEGQGTGTEAFF.